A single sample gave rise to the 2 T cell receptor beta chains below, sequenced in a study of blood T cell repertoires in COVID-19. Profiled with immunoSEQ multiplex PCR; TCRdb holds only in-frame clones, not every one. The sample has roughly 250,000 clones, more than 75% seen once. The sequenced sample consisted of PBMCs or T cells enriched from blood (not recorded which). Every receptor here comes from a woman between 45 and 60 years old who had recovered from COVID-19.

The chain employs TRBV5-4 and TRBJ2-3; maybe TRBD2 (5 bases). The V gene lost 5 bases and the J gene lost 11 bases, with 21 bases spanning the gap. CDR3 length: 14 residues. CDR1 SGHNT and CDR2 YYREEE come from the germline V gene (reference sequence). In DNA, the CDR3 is TGTGCCAGCAGTCTGGATTTAGAGCGGATAGTGCAGTATTTT. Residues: CASSLDLERIVQYF. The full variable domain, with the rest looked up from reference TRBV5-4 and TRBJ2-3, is ETGVTQSPTHLIKTRGQQVTLRCSSQSGHNTVSWYQQALGQGPQFIFQYYREEENGRGNFPPRFSGLQFPNYSSELNVNALELDDSALYLCASSLDLERIVQYFGPGTRLTVL.

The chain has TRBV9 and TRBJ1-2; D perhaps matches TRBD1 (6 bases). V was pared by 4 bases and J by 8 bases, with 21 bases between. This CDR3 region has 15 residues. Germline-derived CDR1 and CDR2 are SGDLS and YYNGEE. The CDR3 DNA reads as TGTGCCAGCAGCCGGCAGATACAACAGGGACAAGGCTACACCTTC. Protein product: CASSRQIQQGQGYTF. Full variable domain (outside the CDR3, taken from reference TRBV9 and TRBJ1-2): DSGVTQTPKHLITATGQRVTLRCSPRSGDLSVYWYQQSLDQGLQFLIQYYNGEERAKGNILERFSAQQFPDLHSELNLSSLELGDSALYFCASSRQIQQGQGYTFGSGTRLTVV.